The rows below give T cell receptor beta chains drawn from one sample of a study of shared clonotypes between healthy human individuals. Assay used: immunoSEQ multiplex PCR; TCRdb lists only in-frame clones, some missing. The sample includes about 1.1 million clones, around 78% seen only once; the top ten take under 0.8%. Sequencing was performed on memory CD4+ T cells from PBMCs. The receptors were sampled from a young man in good health. Some clones in this sample may be carry-over from other donors' samples. Both conserved end residues are part of each CDR3. Each record gives: V gene, D gene, J gene, clone size, CDR3 DNA, CDR3 protein. The D gene is left open where the match is weak. Rows may omit the clone size; those that give it use once, few, many or a size class.

TRBV2	TRBD1	TRBJ2-3	-	TGTGCCAGCAGTCCGAATTCAGGGGGCTCAGATACGCAGTATTTT	CASSPNSGGSDTQYF
TRBV5-6	-	TRBJ2-1	-	TGTGCCAGCAGCCAATACAATGAGCAGTTCTTC	CASSQYNEQFF
TRBV30	TRBD1	TRBJ1-3	-	TGTGCCTTACAGGGGTACACCATATATTTT	CALQGYTIYF
TRBV6-7	-	TRBJ1-5	-	TGTGCCAGCAGTTGCTGGGACGGAGGCCTGGCTCAGCCCCAGCATTTT	CASSCWDGGLAQPQHF
TRBV21-1	-	TRBJ2-6	-	TGTGCCAGCAGCAAAGGAATCAGGCGCCAGGCTGGGGCCAACGTCCTGACTTTC	CASSKGIRRQAGANVLTF
TRBV30	-	TRBJ1-4	-	TGTGCCTGGAACTCCCGGGGGGGGGAAAAACTGTTTTTT	CAWNSRGGEKLFF
TRBV28	TRBD1	TRBJ1-1	-	TGTGCCAGCAGTTCCGGGACAGGGGGCGGGACTGAAGCTTTCTTT	CASSSGTGGGTEAFF
TRBV9	TRBD2	TRBJ2-7	-	TGTGCCAGCAGCGTTTCTAGCGGGAGATACGAGCAGTACTTC	CASSVSSGRYEQYF
TRBV10-3	TRBD1	TRBJ2-7	-	TGTGCCATCAGTGGCCCAGGACAGGGGGTCTACGAGCAGTACTTC	CAISGPGQGVYEQYF
TRBV4-2	TRBD2	TRBJ2-3	-	TGTGCCAGCAGCCAAGATCGTCGCCCACCTGCTAGCGGGAGGGCCTTTTCAGATACGCAGTATTTT	CASSQDRRPPASGRAFSDTQYF
TRBV2	-	TRBJ1-1	-	TGTGCCAGCAGGGTAGAGGGTGAAGCTTTCTTT	CASRVEGEAFF
TRBV7-9	-	TRBJ2-4	once	TGTGCCAGCAGCCGGCCGGCAGGGGCGGTCAAAAACATTCAGTACTTC	CASSRPAGAVKNIQYF
TRBV18	TRBD1	TRBJ1-3	-	TGTGCCAGCTCAAGGGGGCCGGGTCGGACTGGAAACACCATATATTTT	CASSRGPGRTGNTIYF
TRBV6-6	-	TRBJ1-4	-	TGTGCCACCCGGGACCCTAATGAAAAACTGTTTTTT	CATRDPNEKLFF
TRBV30	-	TRBJ2-5	-	TGTGCCTGGAGTGTAATGTTGGAGACCCAGTACTTC	CAWSVMLETQYF
TRBV7-8	-	TRBJ1-2	once	TGTGCCAGCAGCTTACTTAACGCAGGGGCGGTCTATGGCTACACCTTC	CASSLLNAGAVYGYTF
TRBV29-1	TRBD2	TRBJ2-3	-	TGCAGCGTTGCGTCGGGAGGGACAGATACGCAGTATTTT	CSVASGGTDTQYF
TRBV4-1	-	TRBJ2-6	once	TGCGCCAGCAGCCCCGGGACCGCCTCCCGTGGGGCCAACGTCCTGACTTTC	CASSPGTASRGANVLTF
TRBV10-2	-	TRBJ2-7	-	TGCGCCAGCAGTGATTGGGACTACGAGCAGTACTTC	CASSDWDYEQYF
TRBV7-2	-	TRBJ2-5	-	TGTGCCAGCAGCCGCGCCCAAGAGACCCAGTACTTC	CASSRAQETQYF
TRBV5-6	TRBD2	TRBJ2-3	-	TGTGCCAGCAGCCACCCGGGACTAGCAGCCCCAGATACGCAGTATTTT	CASSHPGLAAPDTQYF
TRBV6-6	-	TRBJ1-5	-	TGTGCCAGCAGCCTCCCCGGCAGGGTGAATCAGCCCCAGCATTTT	CASSLPGRVNQPQHF
TRBV19	TRBD1	TRBJ1-5	-	TGTGCCAGTAGCCCCACGACAGGGCGGGGTAATCAGCCCCAGCATTTT	CASSPTTGRGNQPQHF